Each of the 2 T cell receptor beta chains below was sequenced from the same sample in a study of blood T cell repertoires in COVID-19. Generated by immunoSEQ multiplex PCR, the TCRdb table keeps only in-frame clones and is missing some. The profile shows 150,000 to 200,000 clones, about 88% of them singletons. The source material was peripheral blood. The origin of the receptors is a woman between 25 and 40 years old with active or convalescent COVID-19.

This clone was counted only a few times. V is TRBV20-1 and J is TRBJ2-5; D gene unclear. Germline values: CDR1 DFQATT, CDR2 SNEGSKA (reference sequence). Trimming took 7 bases from V and 1 from J, leaving 7 bases between them. The CDR3 runs to 11 residues. CDR3 coding DNA: TGCAGTGGCCAGATCCAAGAGACCCAGTACTTC. Protein: CSGQIQETQYF.

The chain uses TRBV28 and TRBJ2-5, with TRBD1 matching over 8 bases. J gave up 5 bases and V 6 bases, and 5 bases lay outside the gene matches. This CDR3 is built from 13 residues. CDR1 and CDR2 from the germline V gene are MDHEN and SYDVKM. The CDR3 bases are TGTGCCAGCAGCCCAGGGGGCCGGGAGACCCAGTACTTC. This encodes CASSPGGRETQYF.